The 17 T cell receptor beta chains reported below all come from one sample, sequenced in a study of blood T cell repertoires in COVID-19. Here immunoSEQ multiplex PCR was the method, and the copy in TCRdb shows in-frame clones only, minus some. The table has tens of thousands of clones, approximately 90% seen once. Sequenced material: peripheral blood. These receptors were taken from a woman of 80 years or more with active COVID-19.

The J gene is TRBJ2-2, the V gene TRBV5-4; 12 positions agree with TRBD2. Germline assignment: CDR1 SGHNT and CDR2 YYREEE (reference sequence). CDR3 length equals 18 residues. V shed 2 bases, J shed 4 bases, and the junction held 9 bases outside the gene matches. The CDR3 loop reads CASSLLAGGQAGTGELFF. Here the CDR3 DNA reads TGTGCCAGCAGCTTACTAGCGGGGGGTCAGGCGGGCACCGGGGAGCTGTTTTTT. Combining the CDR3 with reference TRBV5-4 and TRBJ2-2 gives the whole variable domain ETGVTQSPTHLIKTRGQQVTLRCSSQSGHNTVSWYQQALGQGPQFIFQYYREEENGRGNFPPRFSGLQFPNYSSELNVNALELDDSALYLCASSLLAGGQAGTGELFFGEGSRLTVL.

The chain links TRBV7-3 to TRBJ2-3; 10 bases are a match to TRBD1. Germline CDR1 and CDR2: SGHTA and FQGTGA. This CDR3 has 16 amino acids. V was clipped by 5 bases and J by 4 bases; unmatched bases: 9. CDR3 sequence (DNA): TGTGCCAGCAGCGTGACAGGGGGCAGCACGGCAGATACGCAGTATTTT. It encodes CASSVTGGSTADTQYF.

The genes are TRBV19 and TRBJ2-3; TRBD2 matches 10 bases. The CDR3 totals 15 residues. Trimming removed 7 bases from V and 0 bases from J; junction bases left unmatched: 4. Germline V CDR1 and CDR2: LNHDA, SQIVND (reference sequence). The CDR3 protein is CASTWTSGSTDTQYF. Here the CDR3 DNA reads TGTGCCAGTACCTGGACTAGCGGAAGCACAGATACGCAGTATTTT.

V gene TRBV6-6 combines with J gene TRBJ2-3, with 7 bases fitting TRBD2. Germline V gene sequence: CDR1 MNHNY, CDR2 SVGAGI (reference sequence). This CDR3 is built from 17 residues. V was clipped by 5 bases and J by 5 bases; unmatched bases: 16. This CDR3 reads CASSRTGGRAAGDTQYF. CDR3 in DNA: TGTGCCAGCAGTCGTACCGGGGGGAGGGCCGCCGGAGATACGCAGTATTTT.

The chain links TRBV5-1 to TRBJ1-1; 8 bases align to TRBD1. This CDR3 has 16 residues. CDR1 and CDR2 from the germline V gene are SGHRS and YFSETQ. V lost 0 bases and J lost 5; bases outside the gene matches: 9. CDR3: CASSLGQGKMWTEAFF. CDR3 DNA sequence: TGCGCCAGCAGCTTGGGACAGGGGAAAATGTGGACTGAAGCTTTCTTT.

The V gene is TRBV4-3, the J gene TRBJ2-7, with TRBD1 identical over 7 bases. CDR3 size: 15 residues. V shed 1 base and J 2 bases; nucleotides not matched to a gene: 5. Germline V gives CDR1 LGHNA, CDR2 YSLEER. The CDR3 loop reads CASSQVTGAAYEQYF. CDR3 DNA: TGCGCCAGCAGCCAAGTTACAGGGGCAGCCTACGAGCAGTACTTC.

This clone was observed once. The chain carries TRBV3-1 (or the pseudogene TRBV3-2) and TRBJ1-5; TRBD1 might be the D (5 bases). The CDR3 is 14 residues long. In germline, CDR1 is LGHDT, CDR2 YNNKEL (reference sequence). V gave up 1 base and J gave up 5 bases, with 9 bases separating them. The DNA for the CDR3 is TGTGCCAGCAGCCAAGTGCAGGGCGATCAGCCCCAGCATTTT. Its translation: CASSQVQGDQPQHF.

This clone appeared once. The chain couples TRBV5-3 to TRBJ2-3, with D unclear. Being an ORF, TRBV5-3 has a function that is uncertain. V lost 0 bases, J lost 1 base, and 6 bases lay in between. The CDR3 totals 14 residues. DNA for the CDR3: TGTGCCAGAAGCTTGGGACTTTGCACAGATACGCAGTATTTT. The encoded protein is CARSLGLCTDTQYF.

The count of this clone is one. The CDR3 spells CASSVGGASGSPLNQRPSTDTQYF. CDR3 nucleotide sequence: TGTGCCAGCAGCGTAGGAGGGGCTAGCGGCAGCCCGTTGAACCAGAGGCCCAGCACAGATACGCAGTATTTT. The chain uses TRBV9 and TRBJ2-3, with 7 nucleotides matching TRBD2. Germline loops: CDR1 SGDLS, CDR2 YYNGEE. V lost 0 bases and J lost 0; bases outside the gene matches: 28. CDR3 length: 24 amino acids.

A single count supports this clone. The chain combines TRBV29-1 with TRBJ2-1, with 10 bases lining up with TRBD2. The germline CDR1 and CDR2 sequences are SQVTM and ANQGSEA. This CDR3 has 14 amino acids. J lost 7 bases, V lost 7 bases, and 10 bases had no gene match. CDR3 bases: TGCAGCGGATCCGGGAATAGCGGGGGGAATGAGCAGTTCTTC. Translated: CSGSGNSGGNEQFF.

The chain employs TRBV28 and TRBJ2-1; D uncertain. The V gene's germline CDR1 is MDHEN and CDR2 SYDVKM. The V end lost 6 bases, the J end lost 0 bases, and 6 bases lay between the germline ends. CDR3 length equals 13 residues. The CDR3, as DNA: TGTGCCAGCAGGGCTAGCTCCTACAATGAGCAGTTCTTC. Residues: CASRASSYNEQFF.

Here the CDR3 DNA reads TGTGCCAGCAGCTTGAGTGGCGGGAGAGGTAATGAGCAGTTCTTC. Amino acid sequence: CASSLSGGRGNEQFF. The chain recombines TRBV5-6 with TRBJ2-1, with 7 bases matching TRBD2. Germline CDR1 and CDR2: SGHDT and YYEEEE. Losses at the gene ends were 1 base for V and 7 bases for J; bases not matched to a gene: 8. The CDR3 extends over 15 amino acids.

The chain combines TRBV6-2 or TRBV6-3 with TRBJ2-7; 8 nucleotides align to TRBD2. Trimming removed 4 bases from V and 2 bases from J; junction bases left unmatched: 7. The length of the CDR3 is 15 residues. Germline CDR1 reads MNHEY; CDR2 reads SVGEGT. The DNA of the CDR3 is TGTGCCAGCAGTTTCGGCGGGAGGCCGGCCTACGAGCAGTACTTC. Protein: CASSFGGRPAYEQYF.

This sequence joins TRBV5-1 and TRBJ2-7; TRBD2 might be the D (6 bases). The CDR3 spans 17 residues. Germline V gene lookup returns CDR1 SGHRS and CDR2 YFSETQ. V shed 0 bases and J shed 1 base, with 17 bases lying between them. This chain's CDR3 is CASSLGGGGILSYEQYF. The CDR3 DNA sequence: TGCGCCAGCAGCTTGGGCGGAGGAGGGATCTTGTCCTACGAGCAGTACTTC.

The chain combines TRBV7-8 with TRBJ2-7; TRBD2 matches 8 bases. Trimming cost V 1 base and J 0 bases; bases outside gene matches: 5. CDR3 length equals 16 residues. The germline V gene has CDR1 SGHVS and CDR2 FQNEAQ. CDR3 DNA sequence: TGTGCCAGCAGCTTAGGGGCGGGGGGAAGCTCCTACGAGCAGTACTTC. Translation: CASSLGAGGSSYEQYF.

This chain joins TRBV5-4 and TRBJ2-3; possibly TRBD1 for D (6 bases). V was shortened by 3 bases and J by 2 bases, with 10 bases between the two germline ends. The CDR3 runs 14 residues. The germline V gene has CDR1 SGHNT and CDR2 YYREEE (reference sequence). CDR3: CASSSRDTTDTQYF. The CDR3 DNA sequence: TGTGCCAGCAGCTCCCGGGACACCACAGATACGCAGTATTTT.

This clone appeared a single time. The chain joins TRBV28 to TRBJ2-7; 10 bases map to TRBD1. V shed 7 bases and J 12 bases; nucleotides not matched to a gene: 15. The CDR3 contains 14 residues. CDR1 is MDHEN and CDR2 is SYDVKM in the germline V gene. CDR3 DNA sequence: TGTGCCAGCAAAATCGGACAGGGGGAGAAACTAATGTACTTC. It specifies CASKIGQGEKLMYF.